The 15 T cell receptor beta chains listed next were all sequenced from one sample in a study of blood T cells in healthy people across ages (dated by TCRdb to the mid-2010s). Libraries were made using 5' RACE. The listed sequencing device is Illumina HiSeq 2500. The second PCR ran for roughly 6 to 11 cycles and used a J-beta primer mix along with a sample-barcoded 5' primer. The public reads were reprocessed in TCRdb via fastp at Q25 and MiXCR, keeping in-frame beta chains. CDR3 protein duplicates are merged, each entry listing the most common genes and DNA. The sample table contains fewer than 950,000 distinct CDR3 sequences; only one count was recorded for about 55% of them. The ten largest clonotypes hold 40% to 50% of the sample. The sequencing input was blood. The source is an older man in good health.

The chain combines TRBV6-5 with TRBJ1-2; no firm D call. This CDR3 comprises 14 residues. The ends were cut back, 5 bases at V and 7 bases at J, with 17 bases in the middle. Germline CDR1 is MNHEY and CDR2 is SVGAGI. CDR3 in DNA: TGTGCCAGCAGTCGCCCCGATCAGAGGGCTGGCTACACCTTC. It is translated as CASSRPDQRAGYTF.

The chain links TRBV5-1 to TRBJ2-1; TRBD2 matches at 13 bases. Germline CDR1 reads SGHRS; CDR2 reads YFSETQ. This CDR3 spans 15 amino acids. V shed 0 bases and J 9 bases; nucleotides not matched to a gene: 3. DNA of the CDR3: TGCGCCAGCAGCTTGGGGACTAGCGGGAGACCTGAGCAGTTCTTC. This codes for CASSLGTSGRPEQFF.

On this clonotype: This may come from a read error, since a much larger clone is one base off. This rearrangement joins TRBV10-2 to TRBJ1-2; D is uncertain. The CDR3 runs to 13 residues. Germline CDR1 WSHSY, CDR2 SAAADI. V was cut by 2 bases and J by 4 bases, with 8 bases left in between. For the CDR3, the DNA is TGCGCCAGCAGTGAGCCCCCACCCTATGGCTACACCTTC. Protein sequence: CASSEPPPYGYTF.

The chain uses TRBV6-5 and TRBJ2-3, with 10 nucleotides matching TRBD1. The CDR3 is 13 amino acids. The V gene's germline CDR1 is MNHEY and CDR2 SVGAGI. With V trimmed by 4 bases and J by 14 bases, 9 bases remained unmatched. The CDR3 here is CASSSGQGRYAYF. The CDR3, as DNA: TGTGCCAGCAGTTCGGGACAGGGGAGATACGCGTATTTT.

The chain is built from TRBV6-5 and TRBJ1-1, with 7 positions matching TRBD1. This CDR3 spans 14 amino acids. The V and J ends lost 6 bases and 0 bases, in that order; junction bases with no gene match: 4. Germline values: CDR1 MNHEY, CDR2 SVGAGI. The CDR3: CASRGQAMNTEAFF. CDR3 DNA: TGTGCCAGCAGAGGACAGGCAATGAACACTGAAGCTTTCTTT.

Points on this clonotype: An end of the junction does not agree with germline; a read error may underlie this. The chain joins TRBV27 to TRBJ2-1; unclear D gene. Germline loops: CDR1 MNHEY, CDR2 SMNVEV (reference sequence). The CDR3 runs 16 residues. CDR3 coding DNA: TGTGCCCGCAGTTTATTTACCGGAAGAGCCTACAATGAGCAGTTCTTC. Protein product: CARSLFTGRAYNEQFF.

This clonotype was observed a handful of times. V and J are TRBV12-3 or TRBV12-4 and TRBJ2-4; 9 bases match TRBD1. Losses at the gene ends were 6 bases for V and 4 bases for J; bases not matched to a gene: 4. The CDR3 is made up of 14 amino acids. The CDR3 DNA sequence: TGTGCCAGCAGCAAGACAGGGGGGAAAAACATTCAGTACTTC. This translates into CASSKTGGKNIQYF.

This clonotype was recorded only once. The chain carries TRBV6-5 and TRBJ1-4; tentatively, D is TRBD1 (5 bases). Germline V CDR1 and CDR2: MNHEY, SVGAGI. Trimming took 6 bases from V and 8 from J, leaving 19 bases between them. This CDR3 spans 15 amino acids. The CDR3 region has the DNA TGTGCCAGCAGACGCTCCACGGCAGGGCCGGAAAAACTGTTTTTT. Residues: CASRRSTAGPEKLFF.

In its sample, this clonotype was seen a few times. The V and J genes are TRBV20-1 and TRBJ2-5, with 7 bases aligning to TRBD1. The CDR3 contains 15 residues. The V segment lost 6 bases and the J segment 0 bases; nucleotides outside the gene matches: 10. Per the germline V gene, CDR1 is DFQATT and CDR2 is SNEGSKA (reference sequence). In DNA, the CDR3 is TGCAGTGCCCGAGGGACAGACCTGTACCAAGAGACCCAGTACTTC. Amino acids: CSARGTDLYQETQYF.

The V call is TRBV6-5, the J call TRBJ2-1; 8 bases align to TRBD2. The CDR3 extends over 16 amino acids. The germline V gene has CDR1 MNHEY and CDR2 SVGAGI. J gave up 5 bases and V 6 bases, and 12 bases lay outside the gene matches. The CDR3 loop reads CASRYGRGSGDNEQFF. CDR3 bases: TGTGCCAGCAGATACGGGAGGGGCTCGGGTGACAATGAGCAGTTCTTC.

This chain links TRBV14 with TRBJ2-1; 9 bases are a match to TRBD2. Matching the DNA end better, TRBJ2-7 makes the J call doubtful. Germline CDR1 reads SGHDN; CDR2 reads FVKESK. The CDR3 extends over 16 amino acids. This CDR3 is CASSPPGAGGYNEQYF. CDR3 coding DNA: TGTGCCAGCAGCCCGCCGGGAGCGGGAGGCTACAATGAGCAGTACTTC.

The chain links TRBV20-1 to TRBJ1-2; 8 bases match TRBD1. Germline V gene data show CDR1 as DFQATT and CDR2 as SNEGSKA (reference sequence). V was clipped by 3 bases and J by 9 bases; unmatched bases: 9. The CDR3 is made up of 13 amino acids. CDR3: CSARVQGAGSYTF. CDR3 bases: TGCAGTGCTAGGGTCCAGGGGGCAGGGAGCTACACCTTC.

The chain uses TRBV6-5 and TRBJ2-1; TRBD2 aligns across 7 bases. J lost 9 bases, V lost 2 bases, and 7 bases had no gene match. The CDR3 runs to 14 residues. From germline, CDR1 is MNHEY and CDR2 SVGAGI. CDR3 in amino acids: CASSYGGSSFEQFF. CDR3 coding DNA: TGTGCCAGCAGTTACGGCGGGAGCTCTTTTGAGCAGTTCTTC.

The V gene is TRBV9, the J gene TRBJ2-1, with D perhaps TRBD2 (5 bases). This CDR3 is built from 14 residues. Germline V lookup: CDR1 SGDLS, CDR2 YYNGEE. V shed 0 bases and J shed 2 bases, with 6 bases lying between them. Here the CDR3 DNA reads TGTGCCAGCAGCGTAGATAGCGCCTACAATGAGCAGTTCTTC. This gives the protein CASSVDSAYNEQFF.

This clonotype was detected once. The chain couples TRBV6-6 to TRBJ1-2, with D perhaps TRBD1 (5 bases). The CDR3 extends over 14 amino acids. Per the germline V gene, CDR1 is MNHNY and CDR2 is SVGAGI (reference sequence). Trimming pared 8 bases from V and 4 bases from J, leaving 17 bases between. CDR3: CASGHAGLSYGYTF. CDR3 nucleotide sequence: TGTGCCAGCGGTCACGCAGGGCTCTCCTATGGCTACACCTTC.